The present T cell receptor (beta chain) was sequenced within a study of blood T cell repertoires in COVID-19. Clinical history as reported by participants underpinned cohort assignment. Two negative PCRs, clearance, or symptom resolution characterized the recovered Cohort 3 donors. Assay used: immunoSEQ multiplex PCR; TCRdb lists only in-frame clones, some missing. The sample has 200,000 to 250,000 clones; more than 70% are singletons. V lost 4 bases, J lost 6 bases, and 6 bases stayed unmatched. Per the germline V gene, CDR1 is SGHVS and CDR2 is FQNEAQ. The CDR3 sequence is 16 residues long. The chain employs TRBV7-8 and TRBJ2-1; 13 bases map to TRBD2. This TCR derives from a woman between 50 and 59 years old who had recovered from COVID-19. Sequencing was carried out using PBMCs or T cells enriched from blood (not recorded which). Here the CDR3 reads CASSSGTSGKVNEQFF. The CDR3 DNA follows: TGTGCCAGCAGCTCTGGGACTAGCGGGAAGGTCAATGAGCAGTTCTTC.